These 14 T cell receptor beta chains share one sample of origin, sequenced in a study of glioma-infiltrating T cells. The iRepertoire nested amplicon-rescue multiplex PCR amplified TCR alpha and beta CDR3s from RNA. In TCRdb, the multiplex PCR reads were re-called with MiXCR into one record per CDR3 protein. The table shows some 190,000 distinct CDR3 sequences, with about 31% occurring only once. The sequenced material came from glioma tissue, nonneoplastic brain tissue, or PBMCs (not recorded which). The receptors derive from a human donor with low-grade glioma or glioblastoma, undergoing nonglioma brain surgery, or in good health (not recorded which).

The rearrangement joins TRBV27 to TRBJ2-3; D remains ambiguous. The CDR3 totals 17 residues. Germline lookup yields CDR1 MNHEY and CDR2 SMNVEV (reference sequence). Trimming left V 1 base short and J 1 base short, with 15 bases between. The CDR3 sequence is CASSLWGRIRGTDTQYF. The CDR3 nucleotides read TGTGCCAGCAGTTTATGGGGAAGAATAAGGGGCACAGATACGCAGTATTTT.

Points on this clonotype: With a much larger clone just one base away, this may be a read error. The chain joins TRBV6-1 to TRBJ2-5; D uncertain. This CDR3 region has 14 residues. Germline-derived CDR1 and CDR2 are MNHNS and SASEGT. Between the trimmed V and J ends, which lost 7 bases and 4 bases, there was a span of 16 bases. The CDR3 DNA reads TGTGCCAGCACCTCCTTTGGGGTCCTAGAGACCCAGTACTTC. It is translated as CASTSFGVLETQYF.

With regard to this clonotype: A much bigger clone sits one base away, suggesting this may be a read error. The chain uses TRBV27 and TRBJ2-5; TRBD2 matches 9 bases. Germline CDR1 MNHEY, CDR2 SMNVEV (reference sequence). This CDR3 has 17 residues. The CDR3 protein is CASSAAAGGGMGETQCF. CDR3 in DNA: TGTGCCAGCAGTGCCGCGGCGGGAGGGGGTATGGGGGAGACCCAGTGCTTC.

At least ten counts were recorded for this clonotype. The genes are TRBV6-6 and TRBJ1-1; no clear D. This CDR3 spans 14 amino acids. Germline V gives CDR1 MNHNY, CDR2 SVGAGI (reference sequence). Trimming shortened V by 2 bases and J by 4 bases, and 11 bases separated the two germline ends. The CDR3 region is CASSYAGIGTEAFF. CDR3 bases: TGTGCCAGCAGTTACGCGGGGATCGGCACTGAAGCTTTCTTT.

This clonotype was seen only a few times. A read error may be the cause here, since a much bigger clone is one base away. V and J are TRBV11-1 and TRBJ2-2; D uncertain. The CDR3 runs 11 residues. The germline gives CDR1 SGHAT, CDR2 FQDESV (reference sequence). V gave up 7 bases and J gave up 10 bases, with 10 bases separating them. The CDR3 loop is CASIPRAELFF. For the CDR3, the DNA is TGTGCCAGCATCCCCCGGGCGGAGCTGTTTTTT. The full variable domain, with the rest looked up from reference TRBV11-1 and TRBJ2-2, is EAEVAQSPRYKITEKSQAVAFWCDPISGHATLYWYRQILGQGPELLVQFQDESVVDDSQLPKDRFSAERLKGVDSTLKIQPAELGDSAMYLCASIPRAELFFGEGSRLTVL.

This clonotype has a single count. The CDR3, as DNA: TGTGCCAGCAGTAGACAGGGGAGCAATGAGCAGTTCTTC. As protein: CASSRQGSNEQFF. V and J are TRBV6-1 and TRBJ2-1; TRBD1 aligns across 8 bases. This CDR3 is built from 13 residues. After removal of 5 bases from V and 6 bases from J, the junction contained 3 bases not matched to a gene. CDR1 and CDR2 (germline): MNHNS, SASEGT.

This clonotype was seen at least ten times. J is TRBJ1-5 and V is TRBV28; D is undetermined. The CDR3 extends over 12 amino acids. V was pared by 1 base and J by 5 bases, with 3 bases between. Germline V gene data show CDR1 as MDHEN and CDR2 as SYDVKM. The CDR3 protein is CASSLLYQPQHF. For the CDR3, the DNA is TGTGCCAGCAGTTTATTGTATCAGCCCCAGCATTTT.

This clonotype was seen at least ten times. The chain is built from TRBV3-1 and TRBJ2-3; weak D call: TRBD2 (6 bases). Deletions cut 0 bases from V and 2 bases from J, with 12 bases between. The CDR3 has 16 residues. CDR1 and CDR2 from the germline V gene are LGHDT and YNNKEL (reference sequence). The CDR3 loop reads CASSQEVGGNTDTQYF. The CDR3 coding sequence is TGTGCCAGCAGCCAAGAAGTCGGCGGGAACACAGATACGCAGTATTTT.

The chain joins TRBV5-1 to TRBJ1-5; D is possibly TRBD1 (6 bases). Per germline, CDR1 SGHRS and CDR2 YFSETQ. This CDR3 comprises 15 residues. The V gene lost 2 bases and the J gene lost 3 bases, with 12 bases spanning the gap. CDR3 coding DNA: TGCGCCAGCAGCTTCCAGGGGCTCGCCAATCAGCCCCAGCATTTT. It specifies CASSFQGLANQPQHF.

This clonotype was observed many times. The V and J genes are TRBV27 and TRBJ2-7; TRBD1 is a possible D gene (6 bases). Looked up from germline, CDR1 is MNHEY and CDR2 is SMNVEV (reference sequence). The length of the CDR3 is 15 residues. Trimming shortened V by 3 bases and J by 5 bases, and 17 bases separated the two germline ends. The CDR3 is CASSFTGSPRDEQYF. For the CDR3, the DNA is TGTGCCAGCAGTTTCACAGGGTCCCCTCGGGACGAGCAGTACTTC.

This clonotype came up a few times. This sequence joins TRBV5-1 and TRBJ1-4; tentative D call: TRBD1 (6 bases). Trimming stripped 2 bases from V and 5 bases from J, with 10 bases between. There are 14 residues in the CDR3. The germline CDR1 and CDR2 sequences are SGHRS and YFSETQ. This chain's CDR3 is CASSLDRLNEKLFF. The CDR3 DNA is TGCGCCAGCAGCTTAGACAGGCTCAATGAAAAACTGTTTTTT.

The chain has TRBV19 and TRBJ1-3; D not certain. Trimming pared 3 bases from V and 0 bases from J, leaving 15 bases between. This CDR3 contains 17 residues. Germline assignment: CDR1 LNHDA and CDR2 SQIVND (reference sequence). The CDR3 DNA sequence: TGTGCCAGTAGTATGGTTGCGGGCAAGATCTCTGGAAACACCATATATTTT. Amino acid sequence: CASSMVAGKISGNTIYF. Full variable domain (missing parts from reference TRBV19 and TRBJ1-3): DGGITQSPKYLFRKEGQNVTLSCEQNLNHDAMYWYRQDPGQGLRLIYYSQIVNDFQKGDIAEGYSVSREKKESFPLTVTSAQKNPTAFYLCASSMVAGKISGNTIYFGEGSWLTVV.

The CDR3 sequence: CASSTGRFQETQYF. CDR3 DNA sequence: TGTGCCAGTAGTACAGGACGGTTCCAAGAGACCCAGTACTTC. The V call is TRBV19, the J call TRBJ2-5; D gene uncertain. Trimming cost V 4 bases and J 1 base, with 10 bases left between them. The CDR3 is 14 residues long. Germline CDR1 reads LNHDA; CDR2 reads SQIVND (reference sequence).

CDR3 DNA sequence: TGTGCCAGCAGAGGGTCCGGAGCGGGGCCCTACAATGAGCAGTTCTTC. Its protein is CASRGSGAGPYNEQFF. The chain couples TRBV6-1 to TRBJ2-1, with TRBD2 matching over 7 bases. The V gene end was trimmed by 6 bases and the J gene end by 2 bases; junction bases not matched to a gene: 10. The germline CDR1 and CDR2 sequences are MNHNS and SASEGT. This CDR3 comprises 16 residues.